The 20 T cell receptor beta chains below all came from one sample that was sequenced in a study of T-cell memory formation after mild COVID-19. TCRdb reprocessed the 5' RACE reads via MiXCR and lists one record per CDR3 protein. The table includes 390,000 or so distinct CDR3 sequences, about a sixth detected once. Sequenced material: PBMCs or a T cell subset sorted from them (not recorded which). The receptors derive from a man aged 18 to 29 who had mild COVID-19 (a few samples of this study predate the infection). Cell type and time point are not known.

This clonotype was observed a few times. The V and J genes are TRBV7-2 and TRBJ2-5, with D unclear. CDR3 length: 17 amino acids. V shed 4 bases and J shed 3 bases, with 21 bases lying between them. Germline V gene data show CDR1 as SGHTA and CDR2 as FQGNSA. CDR3 sequence (DNA): TGTGCCAGCAGCTCTACGGCCGCCCCGGCGGATAAAGAGACCCAGTACTTC. Amino acids: CASSSTAAPADKETQYF.

The chain joins TRBV20-1 to TRBJ1-1; D unresolved. Germline CDR1 is DFQATT and CDR2 is SNEGSKA (reference sequence). V shed 4 bases and J shed 1 base, with 4 bases lying between them. The CDR3 loop spans 11 amino acids. The CDR3: CSATWNTEAFF. The CDR3 bases are TGCAGTGCTACTTGGAACACTGAAGCTTTCTTT.

This clonotype was found a few times. The V and J genes are TRBV7-2 and TRBJ2-3, with D possibly TRBD1 on 6 matching bases. V lost 1 base, J lost 4 bases, and 12 bases lay in between. CDR1 is SGHTA, CDR2 FQGNSA, per germline. The CDR3 totals 15 residues. CDR3 in DNA: TGTGCCAGCAGCTTAGGGACAGTTAGAGCAGATACGCAGTATTTT. Residues: CASSLGTVRADTQYF.

The chain uses TRBV6-2 or TRBV6-3 and TRBJ2-7; D is uncertain. Trimming stripped 0 bases from V and 6 bases from J, with 3 bases between. The CDR3 has 11 residues. Germline CDR1 reads MNHEY; CDR2 reads SVGEGT. For the CDR3, the DNA is TGTGCCAGCAGTTACTCGTCCGAGCAGTACTTC. It translates to CASSYSSEQYF.

V and J are TRBV12-3 or TRBV12-4 and TRBJ2-3; no definite D call. V was trimmed by 2 bases and J by 2 bases, leaving 2 bases between them. CDR3 length: 12 amino acids. CDR3 coding DNA: TGTGCCAGCAGTTTAATCACAGATACGCAGTATTTT. It encodes CASSLITDTQYF.

This clonotype showed up just a few times. This rearrangement joins TRBV7-2 to TRBJ2-2; the D gene could be TRBD1 or TRBD2 (6 bases each). CDR1 SGHTA and CDR2 FQGNSA come from the germline V gene. Trimming took 5 bases from V and 9 from J, leaving 16 bases between them. The CDR3 has 14 residues. The CDR3 sequence: CASSAIGGEWELFF. As DNA, the CDR3 is TGTGCCAGCAGCGCAATCGGGGGCGAGTGGGAGCTGTTTTTT.

The CDR3 region has the DNA TGTGCCAGCAGGCACCGGACCTACGAGCAGTACTTC. It codes for CASRHRTYEQYF. V gene TRBV6-2 or TRBV6-3 combines with J gene TRBJ2-7; the D is unclear. The CDR3 is made up of 12 amino acids. Per germline, CDR1 MNHEY and CDR2 SVGEGT. Deletions cut 6 bases from V and 2 bases from J, with 8 bases between.

This chain connects TRBV20-1 to TRBJ2-3; 12 bases fit TRBD2. Germline V gene sequence: CDR1 DFQATT, CDR2 SNEGSKA (reference sequence). The CDR3 length is 16 residues. Trimming took 3 bases from V and 1 from J; bases not matched to a gene: 5. CDR3 sequence: CSASTSGGTGTDTQYF. The CDR3 DNA sequence: TGCAGTGCTAGTACTAGCGGGGGGACGGGCACAGATACGCAGTATTTT.

This clonotype was picked up a small number of times. The chain carries TRBV28 and TRBJ2-1; the match to TRBD2 covers 13 bases. Germline values: CDR1 MDHEN, CDR2 SYDVKM. The V segment lost 3 bases and the J segment 7 bases; nucleotides outside the gene matches: 9. The CDR3 length is 17 residues. The CDR3 DNA reads TGTGCCAGCAGTTTCCCTCGACTAGCGGGGGGCAAGAATGAGCAGTTCTTC. It yields the protein CASSFPRLAGGKNEQFF.

This clonotype was counted between two and nine times. This sequence joins TRBV29-1 and TRBJ2-1; D perhaps matches TRBD1 (6 bases). The CDR3 has 15 residues. V was clipped by 0 bases and J by 0 bases, with 9 bases between them. Germline CDR1 reads SQVTM; CDR2 reads ANQGSEA. The CDR3 reads CSVEDQGSSYNEQFF. The CDR3 nucleotides are TGCAGCGTTGAAGACCAGGGGAGCTCCTACAATGAGCAGTTCTTC.

The genes are TRBV4-3 and TRBJ1-2; D is perhaps TRBD1 (5 bases). CDR1 and CDR2 from the germline V gene are LGHNA and YSLEER. The CDR3 contains 16 residues. Trimming took off 0 bases at V and 3 bases at J, with 14 bases between the two ends. The CDR3 sequence is CASSQDRTGPYYGYTF. DNA of the CDR3: TGCGCCAGCAGCCAAGATCGAACGGGACCGTACTATGGCTACACCTTC.

The chain carries TRBV10-3 and TRBJ2-1; D not resolved. The CDR3 is 15 amino acids. Trimming removed 3 bases at V and 0 bases at J, with 9 bases between. Germline CDR1 reads ENHRY; CDR2 reads SYGVKD. The CDR3 nucleotides are TGTGCCATCAGTGAATTTTCTAGCTCCTACAATGAGCAGTTCTTC. Its translation is CAISEFSSSYNEQFF.

The V and J genes are TRBV5-1 and TRBJ2-1, with D unclear. Germline V gene lookup returns CDR1 SGHRS and CDR2 YFSETQ. The CDR3 spans 13 residues. V lost 7 bases, J lost 0 bases, and 8 bases lay in between. CDR3 protein: CASGYSSYNEQFF. CDR3 in DNA: TGCGCCAGCGGGTACAGCTCCTACAATGAGCAGTTCTTC.

This clonotype occurred a few times. The CDR3 DNA reads TGTGCCAGCAGCTTAGCGCCTTTTTTATCACCCCTCCACTTT. This sequence encodes CASSLAPFLSPLHF. This chain uses TRBV7-2 with TRBJ1-6; D unclear. Between the trimmed V and J ends, which lost 0 bases and 10 bases, there was a span of 10 bases. There are 14 residues in the CDR3. Germline assignment: CDR1 SGHTA and CDR2 FQGNSA. The full variable domain, in which reference TRBV7-2 and TRBJ1-6 provide the parts outside the CDR3, is GAGVSQSPSNKVTEKGKDVELRCDPISGHTALYWYRQSLGQGLEFLIYFQGNSAPDKSGLPSDRFSAERTGGSVSTLTIQRTQQEDSAVYLCASSLAPFLSPLHFGNGTRLTVT.

This chain uses TRBV6-2 or TRBV6-3 with TRBJ2-5; possibly TRBD1 for D (5 bases). This CDR3 contains 17 residues. V lost 0 bases to trimming and J lost 2 bases, with 16 bases between them. Germline V gene sequence: CDR1 MNHEY, CDR2 SVGEGT. The CDR3 spells CASSYSRSVDNQETQYF. DNA for the CDR3: TGTGCCAGCAGTTACTCGAGGTCGGTGGACAATCAAGAGACCCAGTACTTC.

This clonotype was counted at least ten times. The chain uses TRBV7-9 and TRBJ2-7, with TRBD1 identical over 11 bases. With 0 bases clipped from V and 6 bases from J, the junction kept 7 bases outside the gene matches. The CDR3 is 16 residues long. CDR1 and CDR2 from the germline V gene are SEHNR and FQNEAQ (reference sequence). The CDR3 loop is CASSLALGQGAREQYF. DNA for the CDR3: TGTGCCAGCAGCTTAGCGTTAGGACAGGGGGCGCGCGAGCAGTACTTC.

The CDR3 loop is CASSPGTSGVADTQYF. The CDR3 DNA reads as TGTGCCAGCAGCCCCGGGACTAGCGGGGTCGCAGATACGCAGTATTTT. This rearrangement joins TRBV4-2 to TRBJ2-3, with 13 positions matching TRBD2. Losses at the gene ends were 4 bases for V and 4 bases for J; bases not matched to a gene: 5. Germline assignment: CDR1 LGHNA and CDR2 YNFKEQ. The CDR3 has 16 residues.

The rearrangement links TRBV20-1 to TRBJ2-3; D call uncertain. Germline CDR1 and CDR2: DFQATT and SNEGSKA (reference sequence). V lost 3 bases and J 5 bases, leaving 12 bases between the germline ends. The CDR3 loop spans 13 amino acids. The CDR3 reads CSASRAPIDTQYF. DNA for the CDR3: TGCAGTGCTAGTAGAGCCCCGATAGATACGCAGTATTTT.

This clonotype was recorded many times. The J gene is TRBJ2-3, the V gene TRBV7-2, with 9 positions matching TRBD2. CDR3 length: 16 residues. The ends lost 5 bases at V and 1 base at J; junction bases unmatched: 7. Per germline, CDR1 SGHTA and CDR2 FQGNSA. The CDR3 loop is CASSPDSGGGTDTQYF. The CDR3 DNA follows: TGTGCCAGCAGCCCGGATAGCGGGGGAGGCACAGATACGCAGTATTTT.

Only a few counts were recorded for this clonotype. The J gene is TRBJ1-1, the V gene TRBV28; 8 bases are a match to TRBD1. With V trimmed by 2 bases and J by 1 base, 3 bases remained unmatched. Germline values: CDR1 MDHEN, CDR2 SYDVKM. CDR3 size: 15 residues. CDR3 sequence: CASSLLGTGNTEAFF. The CDR3 nucleotides read TGTGCCAGCAGTTTACTTGGGACAGGGAACACTGAAGCTTTCTTT.